This TCR beta chain was identified in a study of blood T cell repertoires in COVID-19. Whole-study context: T cells, B-cell-depleted T cells, or PBMCs supplied cDNA or gDNA.

With 5 bases clipped from V and 5 bases from J, the junction kept 7 bases outside the gene matches. The CDR3 covers 15 residues. Germline values: CDR1 SGHNT, CDR2 YENEEA. In the original analysis: Amplification with reference gene primers provided the estimates of nucleated cell counts. Using immunoSEQ multiplex PCR, the repertoire was profiled, and TCRdb retains in-frame clones only, with some absent. V and J calls and clone size are copied from that table; D and trimming were computed from the DNA. The table shows roughly 190,000 clones, with around 81% occurring only once. The V call is TRBV11-3, the J call TRBJ2-3, with 10 bases that match TRBD1. Sequencing was carried out using peripheral blood. The sequence came from a woman aged 40 to 49 with COVID-19, enrolled during active disease. Here the CDR3 DNA reads TGTGCCAGCAGCCACGGGACAGGGGCCGAAGATACGCAGTATTTT. It codes for CASSHGTGAEDTQYF.